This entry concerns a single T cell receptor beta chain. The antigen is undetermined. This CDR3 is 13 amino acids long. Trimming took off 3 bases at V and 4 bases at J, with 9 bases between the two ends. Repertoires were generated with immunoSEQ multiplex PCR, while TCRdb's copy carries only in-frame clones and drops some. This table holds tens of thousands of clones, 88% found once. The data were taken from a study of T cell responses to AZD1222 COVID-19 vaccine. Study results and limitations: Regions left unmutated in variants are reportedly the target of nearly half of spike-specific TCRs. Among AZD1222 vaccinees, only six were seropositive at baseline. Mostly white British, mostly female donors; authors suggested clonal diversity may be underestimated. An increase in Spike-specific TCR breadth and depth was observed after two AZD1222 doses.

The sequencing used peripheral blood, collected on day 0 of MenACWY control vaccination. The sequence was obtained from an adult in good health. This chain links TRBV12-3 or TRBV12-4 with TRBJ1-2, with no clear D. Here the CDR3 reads CASSFGALYGYTF. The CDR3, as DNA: TGTGCCAGCAGTTTTGGTGCCCTCTATGGCTACACCTTC.